Listed below are T cell receptor beta chains from one sample, sequenced in a study of blood T cell repertoires in COVID-19. The data were produced by immunoSEQ multiplex PCR, yet TCRdb's version contains in-frame clones alone and is incomplete. The sample records fewer than 120,000 clones, 76% being singletons. The sample consisted of peripheral blood. The receptor source for this set is a woman of 80 years or more with acute or convalescent COVID-19. Both conserved end residues are part of each CDR3. The D gene is left open where the match is weak. Size values are once, few and many counts, or a class for expanded clones, and some rows have none.

>TRBV5-1|-|TRBD2|15|TRBJ2-7
TGCGCCAGCAGTGGGACTAGCGGGAACTCCTACGAGCAGTACTTC
CASSGTSGNSYEQYF
>TRBV3-1/TRBV3-2|-|TRBD1|15|TRBJ2-3
TGTGCCAGCAGCCAACCGGGACAGGGGTCAGATACGCAGTATTTT
CASSQPGQGSDTQYF
>TRBV7-2|-|-|14|TRBJ1-4
TGTGCCAGCAGCTTTCAGGGGAGCGGCGAAAAACTGTTTTTT
CASSFQGSGEKLFF
>TRBV3-1/TRBV3-2|-|-|13|TRBJ2-7
TGTGCCAGCAGCCCTAGCAGTGGTCTCGAGCAGTACTTC
CASSPSSGLEQYF
>TRBV28|few|TRBD2|15|TRBJ2-7
TGTGCCAGCACACCACCAGCGGGAGAGTCGACGAGTCAGTACTTC
CASTPPAGESTSQYF
>TRBV24-1|-|-|16|TRBJ2-7
TGTGCCACCAGTGATCCGCCAGGCCCCCTGGTTTACGAGCAGTACTTC
CATSDPPGPLVYEQYF
>TRBV30|-|-|15|TRBJ1-1
TGTGCCTGGAGTTGGGGGGGCAAGGGGCCCACTGAAGCTTTCTTT
CAWSWGGKGPTEAFF
>TRBV12-3/TRBV12-4|-|-|12|TRBJ1-3
TGTGCCAGCAGAGGGGGAGGAAACACCATATATTTT
CASRGGGNTIYF
>TRBV6-5|-|TRBD1|15|TRBJ1-2
TGTGCCAGCAGTTTCCGGACAGGGGCGGACTATGGCTACACCTTC
CASSFRTGADYGYTF
>TRBV28|-|-|14|TRBJ2-7
TGTGCCAGCAGTACGCAGGGTTTATCCTACGAGCAGTACTTC
CASSTQGLSYEQYF
>TRBV10-3|-|-|14|TRBJ1-2
TGTGCCATCAGTGAGTTCAGAACTAACTATGGCTACACCTTC
CAISEFRTNYGYTF
>TRBV7-2|-|-|14|TRBJ2-5
TGTGCCAGCAGCTTAATAGCGGACCAAGAGACCCAGTACTTC
CASSLIADQETQYF
>TRBV10-3|-|TRBD2|13|TRBJ2-1
TGTGCCATCAGTGGGAAGACTAGCATTGAGCAGTTCTTC
CAISGKTSIEQFF
>TRBV11-2|-|TRBD2|15|TRBJ2-7
TGTGCCAGCAGTAAAACCCCGGGGGGGGGATACGAGCAGTACTTC
CASSKTPGGGYEQYF
>TRBV14|once|TRBD1|15|TRBJ2-2
TGTGCCAGCAGCCAAGGGACAGGGCACACCGGGGAGCTGTTTTTT
CASSQGTGHTGELFF
>TRBV5-1|-|-|14|TRBJ2-3
TGCGCCAGCAGCTTGGTAGCGGCCACCGATACGCAGTATTTT
CASSLVAATDTQYF
>TRBV30|-|TRBD1|10|TRBJ1-1
TGTGCCGGGACAGGGCAGGGAGCTTTCTTT
CAGTGQGAFF
>TRBV23-1|-|-|15|TRBJ1-2
TGCGCCAGCAGTCAACGGGAGGGAGCTAACTATGGCTACACCTTC
CASSQREGANYGYTF
>TRBV19|once|TRBD1|15|TRBJ1-4
TGTGCCAGTAGTCCTCGGACAGGCACGGGAGAAAAACTGTTTTTT
CASSPRTGTGEKLFF
>TRBV5-1|once|-|14|TRBJ1-2
TGCGCCAGCAGCTTGGGGGACACCAACTATGGCTACACCTTC
CASSLGDTNYGYTF
>TRBV9|-|-|15|TRBJ1-3
TGTGCCAGCAGCGAACGACAAGGGGTAGGAAACACCATATATTTT
CASSERQGVGNTIYF
>TRBV5-1|-|-|11|TRBJ1-1
TGCGCCAGCAGAGGAGGGACTGAAGCTTTCTTT
CASRGGTEAFF
>TRBV11-2|-|TRBD2|13|TRBJ2-1
TGTGCCAGCAGCTTAGAGCGGGAGAGGCAGCAGTTCTTC
CASSLERERQQFF